A selection of T cell receptor beta chains follows, all from one sample in a study of blood T cell dynamics during melanoma immunotherapy. Assay: immunoSEQ multiplex PCR; the TCRdb copy retains only in-frame clones and omits some. This sample yields over 8,000 clones, of which approximately 83% are seen a single time; approximately 12% belongs to the top ten. The sequencing used blood, collected from a patient treated with checkpoint blockade. The receptors shown here come from a human donor with melanoma. CDR3s include the opening cysteine and the closing phenylalanine or tryptophan. The D gene is left open where the match is weak. Rows give clone size only sometimes, using once, few, many, or a class for an expanded clone.

d_call	j_call	clone_size	v_call	cdr3_nt	cdr3_aa
NA	TRBJ1-6	NA	TRBV28	TGTGCCAGCAGTTTGGGGCGTGGGAATCTTTCACCCCTCCACTTT	CASSLGRGNLSPLHF
NA	TRBJ1-4	NA	TRBV27	TGTGCCAGCAGCCCACGCTCTAATGAAAAACTGTTTTTT	CASSPRSNEKLFF
NA	TRBJ2-7	NA	TRBV27	TGTGCCAGCAGTTCAGGGGTCGGCCGGAGGGAGCAGTACTTC	CASSSGVGRREQYF
TRBD1	TRBJ2-7	NA	TRBV11-2	TGTGCCAGCAGCCGGACAGGGGTCTCGCAGTACTTC	CASSRTGVSQYF
TRBD1	TRBJ1-1	NA	TRBV5-4	TGTGCCAGCAGCACCCCAGGGGGAGGGAACACTGAAGCTTTCTTT	CASSTPGGGNTEAFF
NA	TRBJ2-7	once	TRBV28	TGTGCCAGCAGCTCGCAGGCCTACGAGCAGTACTTC	CASSSQAYEQYF
TRBD1	TRBJ1-1	once	TRBV9	TGTGCCAGCAGCGGGGCGACAGGGAAAGGGACTGAAGCTTTCTTT	CASSGATGKGTEAFF
NA	TRBJ1-3	NA	TRBV7-8	TGTGCCAGCAGCTTAGCTGCCAGCTCTGGAAACACCATATATTTT	CASSLAASSGNTIYF
NA	TRBJ1-2	NA	TRBV5-1	TGCGCCAGCAGCTCACCAGGGCTGTTCGATGGCTACACCTTC	CASSSPGLFDGYTF
NA	TRBJ2-7	NA	TRBV5-6	TGTGCCAGCAGCTTTCGCGCACGTGAGTCCCGCGAGCAGTACTTC	CASSFRARESREQYF
TRBD2	TRBJ2-1	NA	TRBV28	TGTGCCAGCAGTCAAGTAGCGGGTTCCCACAATGAGCAGTTCTTC	CASSQVAGSHNEQFF
TRBD2	TRBJ2-5	NA	TRBV11-2	TGTGCCAGCAGCTTAGAGACACGGGGGGGAGAGACCCAGTACTTC	CASSLETRGGETQYF
TRBD1	TRBJ1-2	NA	TRBV18	TGTGCCAGCTCACCACCGCGACAGGGTGGCTATGGCTACACCTTC	CASSPPRQGGYGYTF
NA	TRBJ1-1	NA	TRBV5-3	TGTGCCAGAAGCTTGACCTCCCGAGGAGCTTTCTTT	CARSLTSRGAFF
TRBD1	TRBJ2-7	NA	TRBV14	TGTGCCAGCAGCCCTCCTGGACAGGTTGCCGGACACGAGCAGTACTTC	CASSPPGQVAGHEQYF
NA	TRBJ1-1	NA	TRBV5-4	TGTGCCAGCAGCTTGGCCAACACTGAAGCTTTCTTT	CASSLANTEAFF
TRBD1	TRBJ1-1	few	TRBV10-1	TGCGCCAGCAGTGAGGGGCAGGGGGCTGGTGAAGCTTTCTTT	CASSEGQGAGEAFF
TRBD1	TRBJ2-1	NA	TRBV6-4	TGTGCCAGCAGTGAAGTGGGGGACAGGGGCTACAATGAGCAGTTCTTC	CASSEVGDRGYNEQFF
NA	TRBJ2-3	NA	TRBV2	TGTGCCAGCAGTAGACAGATCACAGATACGCAGTATTTT	CASSRQITDTQYF
NA	TRBJ2-7	NA	TRBV9	TGTGCCAGCAGCGTAGATCCCGGGAAATCCTACGAGCAGTACTTC	CASSVDPGKSYEQYF
NA	TRBJ1-3	NA	TRBV5-1	TGCGCCAGCAGCTTGGCCGGTGGAAACACCATATATTTT	CASSLAGGNTIYF
TRBD2	TRBJ2-3	NA	TRBV6-5	TGTGCCAGCAGTTACTCCGGCGGGAGACGCACAGATACGCAGTATTTT	CASSYSGGRRTDTQYF
NA	TRBJ2-3	NA	TRBV19	TGTGCCAGTAGTATGGGAAACGGGGCAGGGGATACGCAGTATTTT	CASSMGNGAGDTQYF
TRBD1	TRBJ1-2	NA	TRBV14	TGTGCCAGCAGCCGACCGGGACAGACCTCTGGCTACACCTTC	CASSRPGQTSGYTF
NA	TRBJ2-5	NA	TRBV11-2	TGTGCCAGCAGCTTAGGAGCTGGTAGAGAGACCCAGTACTTC	CASSLGAGRETQYF
NA	TRBJ2-7	few	TRBV5-1	TGCGCCAGCAGCTTGAGTGGCAGGGGAAGCTACGAGCAGTACTTC	CASSLSGRGSYEQYF
TRBD2	TRBJ2-5	NA	TRBV28	TGTGCCAGCAGCACTCCCGGGGGGTATGAGACCCAGTACTTC	CASSTPGGYETQYF
NA	TRBJ1-2	NA	TRBV29-1	TGCAGCGTTGACCTGACACGGCTCAGCTACACCTTC	CSVDLTRLSYTF
NA	TRBJ2-7	NA	TRBV29-1	TGCAGCGTTGTGTGGGTGACAGCCTACGAGCAGTACTTC	CSVVWVTAYEQYF
TRBD1	TRBJ2-3	NA	TRBV5-1	TGCGCCAGCAGCCTACAGGGGTGGGGAACCACAGATACGCAGTATTTT	CASSLQGWGTTDTQYF
TRBD2	TRBJ2-3	NA	TRBV27	TGTGCCAGCAGTTGGGATAGCGGGAGGACAGATACGCAGTATTTT	CASSWDSGRTDTQYF
TRBD2	TRBJ2-1	NA	TRBV5-1	TGCGCCAGCAGCCCGCGGACTAGCGGGGGCGCCTACAATGAGCAGTTCTTC	CASSPRTSGGAYNEQFF
NA	TRBJ1-2	NA	TRBV5-5	TGTGCCAGCAGCTTGGACAGGGCAAACTATGGCTACACCTTC	CASSLDRANYGYTF
TRBD2	TRBJ2-3	NA	TRBV9	TGTGCCAGCAGCGTAGCAACCAGCGGGGGGGCAGATACGCAGTATTTT	CASSVATSGGADTQYF
TRBD2	TRBJ2-5	NA	TRBV4-2	TGTGCCAGCGCACGGACTAGCGGGCGCCAAGAGACCCAGTACTTC	CASARTSGRQETQYF
TRBD2	TRBJ2-5	NA	TRBV7-2	TGTGCCAGCAGCTCAAGCCAGCGGGGGGGAGGAGAGACCCAGTACTTC	CASSSSQRGGGETQYF
TRBD1	TRBJ2-7	NA	TRBV7-2	TGTGCCAGCAGCTCTTCCGGGACAGAGAACTACGAGCAGTACTTC	CASSSSGTENYEQYF
NA	TRBJ1-4	once	TRBV6-8	TGTGCCAGCAGTCTAAAACGGGGAGGGGGATCAAAACTGTTTTTT	CASSLKRGGGSKLFF
NA	TRBJ1-2	few	TRBV5-4	TGTGCCAGCAGCCTTTCCGGTTTCTATGGCTACACCTTC	CASSLSGFYGYTF
NA	TRBJ1-1	NA	TRBV18	TGTGCCAGCTCCTCAGGGATAGGGAACACTGAAGCTTTCTTT	CASSSGIGNTEAFF
NA	TRBJ2-2	once	TRBV4-2	TGTGCCAGCAGCTATTCGGAGGGGCTGTCAGCCGGGGAGCTGTTTTTT	CASSYSEGLSAGELFF
NA	TRBJ1-3	NA	TRBV7-9	TGTGCCTTTGGGGCGTTCTCTGGAAACACCATATATTTT	CAFGAFSGNTIYF
NA	TRBJ2-5	NA	TRBV2	TGTGCCAGCAGTGAAGATTGGGGCCAAGAGACCCAGTACTTC	CASSEDWGQETQYF
NA	TRBJ2-2	NA	TRBV29-1	TGCAGCGCTCAGACCGGGACACAAAACACCGGGGAGCTGTTTTTT	CSAQTGTQNTGELFF
NA	TRBJ1-1	NA	TRBV28	TGTGCCAGCAGTTGGGGGGCTTCGAACACTGAAGCTTTCTTT	CASSWGASNTEAFF
NA	TRBJ1-1	NA	TRBV7-8	TGTGCCAGCAGCTTAGGGCACCGGGTTGAAGCTTTCTTT	CASSLGHRVEAFF
NA	TRBJ1-5	NA	TRBV10-1	TGCGCCAGCAGTGCACAGGAAAATCAGCCCCAGCATTTT	CASSAQENQPQHF
NA	TRBJ1-2	NA	TRBV28	TGTGCCAGCAGTTTACAAGGATCGTACGGCTATGGCTACACCTTC	CASSLQGSYGYGYTF
TRBD1	TRBJ1-5	few	TRBV19	TGTGCCACTCATATACAGGGGGGCAATCAGCCCCAGCATTTT	CATHIQGGNQPQHF
TRBD2	TRBJ2-7	NA	TRBV5-6	TGTGCCAGCAGCCGAGCTTTAGCGGGGGTATTTGAGCAGTACTTC	CASSRALAGVFEQYF
NA	TRBJ1-3	NA	TRBV4-1	TGCGCCAGCAGCCAAGTGGCAGGGAACTCTGGAAACACCATATATTTT	CASSQVAGNSGNTIYF
TRBD1	TRBJ1-2	NA	TRBV5-1	TGCGCCAGCAGCTCAACCGCACAGGGGCCGAACTATGGCTACACCTTC	CASSSTAQGPNYGYTF
NA	TRBJ1-1	NA	TRBV7-3	TGTGCCAGCAGCTTATTACCCGGGGGGCACACTGAAGCTTTCTTT	CASSLLPGGHTEAFF
NA	TRBJ2-7	few	TRBV7-9	TGTGCCAGCTCAAACCAGGCAGCCACCTACGAGCAGTACTTC	CASSNQAATYEQYF
TRBD2	TRBJ2-7	once	TRBV28	TGTGCCAGCAGTTTATCCGGGGGGGTCCAGGGCTACGAGCAGTACTTC	CASSLSGGVQGYEQYF
NA	TRBJ1-4	NA	TRBV11-2	TGTGCCAGCAGCTTAGAGACAAGAAGACCTAATGAAAAACTGTTTTTT	CASSLETRRPNEKLFF
NA	TRBJ1-2	NA	TRBV2	TGTGCCAGCAGTGGCCAGGAGGGGTATGGCTACACCTTC	CASSGQEGYGYTF
NA	TRBJ1-2	NA	TRBV7-1	TGTGCCAGCAGCTTAGCAGGGAGCTATGGCTACACCTTC	CASSLAGSYGYTF
NA	TRBJ2-7	NA	TRBV6-5	TGTGCCAGCAGTTACGCCCCGGGTCTCTCCTACGAGCAGTACTTC	CASSYAPGLSYEQYF
NA	TRBJ1-2	NA	TRBV18	TGTGCCAGCTCACCCCCTACGAACGTCGGCAGAGGCTACGCCTTC	CASSPPTNVGRGYAF